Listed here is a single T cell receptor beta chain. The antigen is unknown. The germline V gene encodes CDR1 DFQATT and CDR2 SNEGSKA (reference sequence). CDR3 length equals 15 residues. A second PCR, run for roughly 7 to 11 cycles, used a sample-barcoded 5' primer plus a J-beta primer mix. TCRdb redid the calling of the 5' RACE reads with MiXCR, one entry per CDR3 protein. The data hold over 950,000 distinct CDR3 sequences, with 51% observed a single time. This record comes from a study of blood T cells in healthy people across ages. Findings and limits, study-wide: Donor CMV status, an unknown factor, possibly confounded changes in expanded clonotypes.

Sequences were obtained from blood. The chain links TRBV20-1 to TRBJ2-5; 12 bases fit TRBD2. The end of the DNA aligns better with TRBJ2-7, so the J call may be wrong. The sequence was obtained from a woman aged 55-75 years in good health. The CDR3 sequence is CSARDIRLAGAEQYF. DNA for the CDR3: TGCAGTGCTAGAGATATTCGACTAGCGGGAGCCGAGCAGTACTTC.